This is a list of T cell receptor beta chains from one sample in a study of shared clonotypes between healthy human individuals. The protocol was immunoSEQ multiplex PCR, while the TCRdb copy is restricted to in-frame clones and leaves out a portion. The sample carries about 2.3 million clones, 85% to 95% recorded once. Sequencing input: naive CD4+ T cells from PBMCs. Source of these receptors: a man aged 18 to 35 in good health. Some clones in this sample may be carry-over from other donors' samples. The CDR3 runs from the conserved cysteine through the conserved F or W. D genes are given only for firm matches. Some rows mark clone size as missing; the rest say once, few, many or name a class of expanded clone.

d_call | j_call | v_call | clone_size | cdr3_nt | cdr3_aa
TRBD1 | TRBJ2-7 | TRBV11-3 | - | TGTGCCAGCAGCTTAGCCGGGACAGGAACCTACGAGCAGTACTTC | CASSLAGTGTYEQYF
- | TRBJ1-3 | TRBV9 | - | TGTGCCAGCAGCGTAGACGGAAACACCATATATTTT | CASSVDGNTIYF
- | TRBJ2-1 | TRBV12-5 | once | TGTGCTAGTGCCTTTGACCCAGGGGGAGGCAACCTTGAGCAGTTCTTC | CASAFDPGGGNLEQFF
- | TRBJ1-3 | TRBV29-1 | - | TGCAGCGTTGAAGATCAAAAGGGCTCTGGAAACACCATATATTTT | CSVEDQKGSGNTIYF
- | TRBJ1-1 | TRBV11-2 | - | TGTGCCAGCAGCCCCTTTCTCAGAGACACTGAAGCTTTCTTT | CASSPFLRDTEAFF
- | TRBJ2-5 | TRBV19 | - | TGTGCCAGTAGTATTCCCTCCACGAGGGGAGGAAGGCAAGAGACCCAGTACTTC | CASSIPSTRGGRQETQYF
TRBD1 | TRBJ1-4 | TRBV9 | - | TGTGCCAGCAGCGTAGAGGGGACAGGCGAACTGTTTTTT | CASSVEGTGELFF
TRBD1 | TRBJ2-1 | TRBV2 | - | TGTGCCAGCAGTGACCGGGACAGGTCATCCAATGAGCAGTTCTTC | CASSDRDRSSNEQFF
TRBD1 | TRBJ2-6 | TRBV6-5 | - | TGTGCCAGCAGTTTCCAGGGGGCTGCTGGGGCCAACGTCCTGACTTTC | CASSFQGAAGANVLTF
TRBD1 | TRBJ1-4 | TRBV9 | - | TGTGCCAGCAGCGTTTCGGGACAGGGGGCGGGAGAAAAACTGTTTTTT | CASSVSGQGAGEKLFF
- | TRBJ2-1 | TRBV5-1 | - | TGCGCCAGCAGCTCCATACCGGGACGTTCTAATGAGCAGTTCTTC | CASSSIPGRSNEQFF
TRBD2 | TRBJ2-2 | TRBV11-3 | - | TGTGCCAGCAGCCTCGGGACTACCTTTAACACCGGGGAGCTGTTTTTT | CASSLGTTFNTGELFF
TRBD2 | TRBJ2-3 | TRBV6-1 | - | TGTGCCAGCAGTGAAGGAGGGCTAGCGGGAACAGATACGCAGTATTTT | CASSEGGLAGTDTQYF
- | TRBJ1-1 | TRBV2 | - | TGTGCCGGTCGCTTCCAACAGGGTGCCACTGAAGCTTTCTTT | CAGRFQQGATEAFF
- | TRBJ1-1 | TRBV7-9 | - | TGTGCCAGCAGCGGGGGACCCCTGAACACTGAAGCTTTCTTT | CASSGGPLNTEAFF
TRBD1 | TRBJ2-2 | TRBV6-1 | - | TGTGCCAGCAGTGAAGCTGTGGGGACAGGGGGACGCGGGGAGCTGTTTTTT | CASSEAVGTGGRGELFF
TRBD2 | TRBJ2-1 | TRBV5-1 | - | TGCGCCAGCACTAGCGGGAGGGCCGATAATGAGCAGTTCTTC | CASTSGRADNEQFF
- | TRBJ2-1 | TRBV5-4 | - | TGTGCCAGCAGCTTACAGACTTCGAACAATGAGCAGTTCTTC | CASSLQTSNNEQFF
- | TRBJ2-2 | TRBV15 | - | TGTGCCACCAGCAGAGATCAACGCCGGGAGCTGTTTTTT | CATSRDQRRELFF
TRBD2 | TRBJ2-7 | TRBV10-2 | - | TGCGCCAGCAGTCTTACTAGCGCCTCCTACGAGCAGTACTTC | CASSLTSASYEQYF
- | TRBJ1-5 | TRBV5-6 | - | TGTGCCAGCAGCTTGGGGACGGATAGCAATCAGCCCCAGCATTTT | CASSLGTDSNQPQHF
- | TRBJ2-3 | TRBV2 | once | TGTGCCAGTGCCCTTTCATTAACCGGGACAAAAAGCACAGATACGCAGTATTTT | CASALSLTGTKSTDTQYF
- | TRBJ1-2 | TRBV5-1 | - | TGCGCCAGCAGCTTACAGGACAGCCGCTATGGCTACACCTTC | CASSLQDSRYGYTF
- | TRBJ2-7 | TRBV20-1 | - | TGCAGCCCCCATGGGGGCTACGAGCAGTACTTC | CSPHGGYEQYF
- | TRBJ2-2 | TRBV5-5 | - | TGTGCCAGCAGCACGGCCTCCTACAACACCGGGGAGCTGTTTTTT | CASSTASYNTGELFF
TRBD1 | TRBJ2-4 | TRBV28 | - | TGTGCCAGCAGCGTGGGACAGCTAGCCAAAAACATTCAGTACTTC | CASSVGQLAKNIQYF
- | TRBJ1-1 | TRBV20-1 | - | TGCAGTGCTCCCCTTTCTGCGAGGGCTTTCTTT | CSAPLSARAFF
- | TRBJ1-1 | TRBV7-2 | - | TGTGCCAGCAGCCCCATTGGGGGCCGTGGGGACACTGAAGCTTTCTTT | CASSPIGGRGDTEAFF
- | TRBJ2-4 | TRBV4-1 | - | TGCGCCAGCAGCCAAGGGGGGGGGCAGACCAAAAACATTCAGTACTTC | CASSQGGGQTKNIQYF
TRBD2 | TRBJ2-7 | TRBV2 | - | TGTGCCAGCAGGACCGGGACTAGCGGGAGGTGGGGCCTGTACGAGCAGTACTTC | CASRTGTSGRWGLYEQYF
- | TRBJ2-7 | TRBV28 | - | TGTGCCAGCAGTGGGACACCCTTTTACGAGCAGTACTTC | CASSGTPFYEQYF
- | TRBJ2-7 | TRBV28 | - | TGTGCCAGCAGCCACCGGACGGGAACCTACGAGCAGTACTTC | CASSHRTGTYEQYF